This is a list of T cell receptor beta chains from one sample in a study of control samples from healthy donors and cancer patients. Libraries were prepared by immunoSEQ multiplex PCR; TCRdb keeps only in-frame clonotypes and omits some of them. The data hold about 140,000 clones, with approximately 91% observed a single time. Specimen: blood. The receptor set was obtained from a young woman in good health. The CDR3 runs from the conserved cysteine through the conserved F or W. D genes are given only for firm matches. The size field is filled for only some rows; it gives once, few, many or a size class.

.,TRBJ1-4,TRBV28,TRBD1,CASSSGQGLNEKLFF,TGTGCCAGCAGTAGTGGACAGGGGCTTAATGAAAAACTGTTTTTT
.,TRBJ2-7,TRBV7-2,TRBD1,CASSLGTGTPYEQYF,TGTGCCAGCAGCTTAGGGACAGGGACCCCCTACGAGCAGTACTTC
.,TRBJ2-1,TRBV2,.,CASRRDLNNEQFF,TGTGCCAGCAGGCGGGATCTTAACAATGAGCAGTTCTTC
.,TRBJ2-2,TRBV27,.,CASSLYAARDTGELFF,TGTGCCAGCAGTTTATATGCGGCGCGGGACACCGGGGAGCTGTTTTTT
.,TRBJ2-3,TRBV10-1,.,CATGGADTQYF,TGCGCCACCGGAGGGGCAGATACGCAGTATTTT
.,TRBJ2-7,TRBV27,.,CASHTKGSRSYEQYF,TGTGCCAGCCATACTAAGGGGTCGCGGTCCTACGAGCAGTACTTC
.,TRBJ1-3,TRBV19,.,CASSLPGGESGNTIYF,TGTGCCAGTAGTCTCCCTGGAGGGGAATCTGGAAACACCATATATTTT
.,TRBJ1-1,TRBV10-1,.,CASSESGGVALGSTEAFF,TGCGCCAGCAGTGAGTCGGGCGGGGTGGCGCTGGGGAGCACTGAAGCTTTCTTT
.,TRBJ1-5,TRBV6-5,TRBD1,CASSPRTGDYQPQHF,TGTGCCAGCAGTCCCCGGACAGGGGACTATCAGCCCCAGCATTTT
.,TRBJ1-1,TRBV9,.,CASSVAGREAFF,TGTGCCAGCAGCGTAGCGGGTAGGGAAGCTTTCTTT
.,TRBJ2-2,TRBV12-5,TRBD1,CASGTDRVAGELFF,TGTGCTAGTGGGACCGACAGGGTCGCCGGGGAGCTGTTTTTT
once,TRBJ1-2,TRBV9,TRBD1,CASGQEIGYTF,TGTGCCAGTGGACAGGAGATTGGCTACACCTTC
few,TRBJ2-1,TRBV6-1,TRBD2,CASSEGTSGSNEQFF,TGTGCCAGCAGTGAAGGGACTAGCGGGAGCAATGAGCAGTTCTTC
.,TRBJ1-2,TRBV19,.,CASSIEAQAAGYTF,TGTGCCAGTAGTATCGAGGCCCAGGCGGCTGGCTACACCTTC
.,TRBJ2-7,TRBV5-1,.,CASSSDYEQYF,TGCGCCAGCAGCTCGGACTACGAGCAGTACTTC
.,TRBJ2-5,TRBV6-6,.,CASSTRFRGVETQYF,TGTGCCAGCAGTACCCGATTCCGCGGGGTCGAGACCCAGTACTTC
.,TRBJ1-2,TRBV11-2,.,CASSPTRGANYGYTF,TGTGCCAGCAGCCCCACCCGAGGGGCTAACTATGGCTACACCTTC
.,TRBJ1-2,TRBV30,.,CAWSVWTGGYTF,TGTGCCTGGAGTGTTTGGACGGGGGGCTACACCTTC
.,TRBJ2-1,TRBV3-1/TRBV3-2,.,CASSRGVAYNEQFF,TGTGCCAGCAGCCGCGGAGTTGCCTACAATGAGCAGTTCTTC
.,TRBJ2-5,TRBV11-2,.,CASSFRGGKAQETQYF,TGTGCCAGCAGCTTTAGGGGGGGGAAGGCCCAAGAGACCCAGTACTTC